The T cell receptor (beta chain) under discussion was sequenced for a study of cytomegalovirus exposure and HLA in healthy donors. 13 Jbeta primers and 60 Vbeta primers were used for the PCR. As handled by the study authors: Roughly 10 million shared chains were among the roughly 80 million unique TCR beta chains that a later analysis counted. TCRdb keeps only in-frame clones here, not all; method: immunoSEQ multiplex PCR. That table supplies the V and J calls and clone size; D and trimming were determined from the DNA. Here the sample spans around 170,000 clones, around 80% being singletons. This CDR3 is 15 amino acids long. V lost 3 bases, J lost 8 bases, and 8 bases stayed unmatched. Looked up from germline, CDR1 is MGHRA and CDR2 is YSYEKL.

The receptor was derived from a girl aged 5-17 years in good health and CMV-seropositive. V and J are TRBV4-1 and TRBJ2-1, with 9 bases identical to TRBD2. Sequencing used PBMCs. CDR3 amino acids: CASSQAGTSTHEQFF. DNA of the CDR3: TGCGCCAGCAGCCAGGCCGGGACTAGCACCCATGAGCAGTTCTTC.